Listed here are 18 T cell receptor beta chains from one sample, sequenced in a study of beta chain features in type 1 diabetes. The entirety of the isolated RNA underwent reverse transcription, so expressed TCRB transcripts were sequenced. Repertoires were generated with immunoSEQ multiplex PCR, while TCRdb's copy carries only in-frame clones and drops some. This sample has 250,000 to 350,000 clones, with 9.5% to 12% found just once. The sample consisted of naive CD4+ T cells from blood. Every receptor here comes from a woman aged 25 to 39 in good health.

The J gene is TRBJ2-1, the V gene TRBV28; possible D gene TRBD2, 5 bases. V dropped 4 bases and J dropped 8 bases, with 9 bases sitting between them. In germline, CDR1 is MDHEN, CDR2 SYDVKM. This CDR3 is built from 12 residues. CDR3 amino acids: CASSSSSYEQFF. CDR3 sequence (DNA): TGTGCCAGCAGTTCTTCTAGCTATGAGCAGTTCTTC.

The chain uses TRBV7-2 and TRBJ2-7; 8 bases fit TRBD2. The CDR3 loop spans 15 amino acids. From germline, CDR1 is SGHTA and CDR2 FQGNSA. V lost 1 base and J lost 0; bases outside the gene matches: 2. CDR3 coding DNA: TGTGCCAGCAGCTTAGTAGCGGGGAGCTCCTACGAGCAGTACTTC. It specifies CASSLVAGSSYEQYF.

This clone showed up just a few times. The J gene is TRBJ1-1, the V gene TRBV18; TRBD1 matches 7 bases. This CDR3 is 15 amino acids long. CDR1 is KGHSH, CDR2 LQKENI, per germline. V dropped 6 bases and J dropped 1; count of bases not matched to a gene: 8. The CDR3 DNA reads as TGTGCCAGCTCCCCGACACAGGGGACGAACACTGAAGCTTTCTTT. It is translated as CASSPTQGTNTEAFF.

This clone was counted only a few times. The chain has TRBV28 and TRBJ1-2; perhaps TRBD1 as D (5 bases). The CDR3 runs to 13 residues. Looked up from germline, CDR1 is MDHEN and CDR2 is SYDVKM. V lost 5 bases to trimming and J lost 5 bases, with 12 bases between them. CDR3: CASSMGEEYGYTF. As DNA, the CDR3 is TGTGCCAGCAGTATGGGGGAGGAATATGGCTACACCTTC.

J is TRBJ1-5 and V is TRBV6-6; D may be TRBD1 (5 bases). With 10 bases removed from V and 15 bases from J, the gap between germline ends came to 22 bases. Germline CDR1 MNHNY, CDR2 SVGAGI (reference sequence). This CDR3 spans 12 amino acids. CDR3 DNA sequence: TGTGCCACCCTGACGGGGGAGGGCCGAAGGCATTTT. Translation gives CATLTGEGRRHF.

The chain recombines TRBV6-5 with TRBJ1-5; D unresolved. Trimming pared 5 bases from V and 3 bases from J, leaving 11 bases between. Germline V gene lookup returns CDR1 MNHEY and CDR2 SVGAGI. The CDR3 has 14 amino acids. The CDR3 nucleotides read TGTGCCAGCAGTAAACAAGTTTACAATCAGCCCCAGCATTTT. This encodes CASSKQVYNQPQHF.

This clone was detected only a few times. This chain uses TRBV25-1 with TRBJ2-7; 7 nucleotides match TRBD1. The germline gives CDR1 MGHDK, CDR2 SYGVNS. Losses at the gene ends were 1 base for V and 3 bases for J; bases not matched to a gene: 9. The CDR3 spans 16 residues. The chain's CDR3 is CASSESPQTGYYEQYF. CDR3 in DNA: TGTGCCAGCAGTGAATCCCCCCAGACAGGGTACTACGAGCAGTACTTC.

The chain recombines TRBV7-2 with TRBJ2-4; D possibly corresponds to TRBD2 (7 bases). Trimming removed 1 base from V and 7 bases from J, with 17 bases in between. The CDR3 contains 16 residues. CDR1 SGHTA and CDR2 FQGNSA come from the germline V gene. The CDR3 bases are TGTGCCAGCAGCTTAGAGTCGGGGGGCGCGGGGAACATTCAGTACTTC. Its protein product is CASSLESGGAGNIQYF.

This clone turned up a few times. The chain employs TRBV4-1 and TRBJ2-1; TRBD2 matches at 13 bases. V dropped 0 bases and J dropped 7; count of bases not matched to a gene: 6. Germline CDR1 is MGHRA and CDR2 is YSYEKL. There are 17 residues in the CDR3. The CDR3 sequence is CASSQDLGTSGTNEQFF. CDR3 DNA sequence: TGCGCCAGCAGCCAAGATTTAGGGACTAGCGGGACGAATGAGCAGTTCTTC.

This clone has only a few counts. This chain uses TRBV7-2 with TRBJ1-2; D gene unclear. Germline CDR1 reads SGHTA; CDR2 reads FQGNSA. Trimming took off 0 bases at V and 5 bases at J, with 13 bases between the two ends. The length of the CDR3 is 15 residues. The CDR3 DNA sequence: TGTGCCAGCAGCTTAGCGCGAGAGGTGGAGTATGGCTACACCTTC. Its translation: CASSLAREVEYGYTF.

This clone turned up a few times. The chain couples TRBV7-9 to TRBJ2-3, with D possibly matching TRBD2 (7 bases). Germline assignment: CDR1 SEHNR and CDR2 FQNEAQ (reference sequence). Trimming stripped 5 bases from V and 0 bases from J, with 15 bases between. There are 16 residues in the CDR3. The CDR3 DNA is TGTGCCAGCAGCCCCAGCGGGACAAGCAGCACAGATACGCAGTATTTT. The encoded protein is CASSPSGTSSTDTQYF.

The J gene is TRBJ2-1, the V gene TRBV7-3, with a weak D call TRBD1 (6 bases). V was pared by 6 bases and J by 6 bases, with 21 bases between. This CDR3 has 16 amino acids. Germline CDR1 SGHTA, CDR2 FQGTGA. CDR3 in amino acids: CASSFRPMGHLNEQFF. The DNA for the CDR3 is TGTGCCAGCAGTTTCAGGCCAATGGGACACCTCAATGAGCAGTTCTTC.

This chain connects TRBV7-2 to TRBJ2-3; 11 nucleotides align to TRBD2. Per germline, CDR1 SGHTA and CDR2 FQGNSA. The CDR3 is 14 amino acids. Germline trimming cut 10 bases from V and 2 bases from J; bases unmatched to any gene: 5. CDR3 DNA sequence: TGTGCCACCACTAGCGGGAGACACACAGATACGCAGTATTTT. This gives the protein CATTSGRHTDTQYF.

This clone has only a few counts. The rearrangement joins TRBV11-2 to TRBJ1-2; D gene unclear. This CDR3 is 13 amino acids long. Germline CDR1 and CDR2: SGHAT and FQNNGV. Deletions cut 1 base from V and 6 bases from J, with 9 bases between. CDR3 loop: CASSLGRFDGYTF. CDR3 coding DNA: TGTGCCAGCAGCTTAGGGCGGTTCGATGGCTACACCTTC.

The table lists this clone with a count of one. The DNA for the CDR3 is TGCGCCAGCAGCCCGACGACAGGGTCTGGGGCCAACGTCCTGACTTTC. Its translation: CASSPTTGSGANVLTF. The gene calls are TRBV5-1 and TRBJ2-6; the match to TRBD1 covers 7 bases. The junction had 5 bases not matched to a gene; V was cut back by 4 bases and J by 1 base. CDR1 and CDR2 (germline): SGHRS, YFSETQ. The CDR3 length is 16 residues.

This clone was counted a few times. The V and J genes are TRBV6-6 and TRBJ2-7; maybe TRBD2 (6 bases). This CDR3 is built from 15 residues. V lost 2 bases, J lost 5 bases, and 16 bases lay in between. Germline loops: CDR1 MNHNY, CDR2 SVGAGI (reference sequence). CDR3 nucleotides: TGTGCCAGCAGTTACGAAGGGGACTCCTCGGACGAGCAGTACTTC. Amino acids: CASSYEGDSSDEQYF.

This clone was seen only a few times. The chain joins TRBV7-9 to TRBJ2-7; 7 bases agree with TRBD2. The CDR3 runs 15 residues. Per the germline V gene, CDR1 is SEHNR and CDR2 is FQNEAQ (reference sequence). The ends lost 6 bases at V and 0 bases at J; junction bases unmatched: 8. CDR3 in DNA: TGTGCCAGCAGTCCTCATAGCGGGCACTCCTACGAGCAGTACTTC. It specifies CASSPHSGHSYEQYF.

This clone has just a few counts. This chain links TRBV18 with TRBJ1-2; no clear D. From germline, CDR1 is KGHSH and CDR2 LQKENI. The CDR3 spans 12 residues. V was trimmed by 3 bases and J by 5 bases, leaving 7 bases between them. CDR3 sequence reads: CASSPQSYGYTF. DNA for the CDR3: TGTGCCAGCTCACCTCAGTCGTATGGCTACACCTTC.